This T cell receptor beta chain appears in the sequencing data of a study of beta chain features in type 1 diabetes (dated by TCRdb to 2017 to 2018). At the level of the whole study: Patients and healthy donors did not differ in mean age, gender distribution, total cell number or subset yield. A total of around 110,000,000 sorted cells were examined across all samples, and a strong correlation was observed between cell number per subset and RNA yield. The study compared the TCRB repertoires of sorted circulating CD4+ T cell subsets in recently diagnosed type 1 diabetes patients with those in matched healthy donors. Naive and central memory subsets were obtained from all 28 donors, but regulatory and stem cell-like memory subsets were isolated from only 8 patients and roughly eight healthy donors. General conclusions and limits of the study: HLA sub-analyses involved small numbers of individuals, so any influence of HLA type on TCRB rearrangement remained unresolved. At VDJ recombination sites, patients with type 1 diabetes made fewer insertions and deleted more nucleotides, a pattern implying thymic rearrangement abnormalities. Because cDNA rather than genomic DNA was sequenced, highly expressing activated cells could have been over-represented, although no difference in activation and CD3 levels was found between groups. Type 1 diabetes patients showed a moderate but significant shortening of TCRB CDR3 length in all four CD4+ subsets. The naive, central memory and regulatory TCRB repertoires appeared to resemble one another more closely among patients than among healthy donors. Shorter templates might be favored by PCR, yet because patient and control samples were amplified and corrected together, any such skew would affect both groups equally.

This clone occurred a few times. No cognate antigen has been identified for it. Per-base qualities were not stored, and no clone one base away is much larger. All of the isolated RNA was reverse transcribed with the High Capacity cDNA Reverse Transcription Kit, so expressed TCRB transcripts were sequenced. For stem cell-like memory T cell samples, survey-depth immunoSEQ sequencing was used, averaging about 930,000 total reads per sample. Sorted cells were lysed in RLT buffer and RNA was extracted with DNase-treated RNeasy Micro or Mini kits, depending on cell number. Each cell subset was processed separately to prevent cross-contamination, with patient and healthy donor samples processed together. TCRB sequences were amplified from cDNA with the immunoSEQ multiplex PCR, producing 87-bp fragments spanning the CDR3 region. Sequencing of the amplicons was done on the Illumina HiSeq platform. In the authors' own workflow: Synthetic template baselines were used to correct PCR bias computationally, reads within Hamming distance 2 were collapsed, and singletons that could not be merged were discarded. Reads were aligned to IMGT to assign V, D and J genes, CDR3 length, and insertions or deletions at six rearrangement sites. Within each subset, clonotype counts were normalized to sorted cell number, and only after that were true diversity and Gini coefficients computed with the tcR R package. The overlap coefficient, calculated on TCRB nucleotide sequences, was used to measure repertoire sharing. Here the immuneACCESS table is served through TCRdb, limited to in-frame sequences with V and J called. Missing clones are a known gap in these copies; in checked studies unresolved V genes cover under half, and the rest lacks a known reason. From that table come the V and J calls and clone size; the DNA was used to work out D and trimming. This sample lists more than 20,000 clones; about 49% were detected once. The ten largest clones capture roughly 0.29% of the sample.

Each donor gave one peripheral blood draw, around 0.12 L on average, collected into heparinised tubes. A BD FACSAria II and a panel including CD45RO, CCR7, CD25, CD127, CD95 and CD27 were used to sort naive, central memory, regulatory and stem cell-like memory CD4+ T cells. Purity was above 95% for every sorted population. Right away, PBMCs were isolated by Lymphoprep density gradient centrifugation and were stained directly, with no culture step. So that batch effects would be minimized, each experiment stained and sorted samples in pairs, pairing one healthy donor with one patient. Material for sequencing was stem cell memory CD4+ T cells from blood. The cell subset or site label corresponds to: stem cell-like memory CD4+ T cells. The receptor's source is a young man with type 1 diabetes.

The CDR3 amino acid sequence is: CASSENLRGGEQYF. The DNA sequence follows: TGTGCCAGCAGTGAAAACTTGCGGGGCGGAGAGCAGTACTTC. This sequence uses TRBV6-1 and TRBJ2-7; TRBD2 is possibly the D segment (6 matching bases). The cysteine opens and the phenylalanine closes a CDR3 of 14 amino acids. Here the CDR3 DNA is all that survives: 42 bases in frame from base 1. Reading the germline V gene gives CDR1 MNHNS and CDR2 SASEGT. V loses 2 bases, J loses 7 bases, and the germline ends lie 15 bases apart.